The rows below give T cell receptor beta chains drawn from one sample of a study of blood T cell repertoires in COVID-19. Repertoires were generated with immunoSEQ multiplex PCR, while TCRdb's copy carries only in-frame clones and drops some. The profile shows tens of thousands of clones, roughly 84% of them singletons. The sample consisted of peripheral blood. The receptor source for this set is a woman in her 70s in a cohort sampled during active COVID-19. Each CDR3 is given with its conserved first and last residue. D genes are given only for firm matches. Clone sizes are given selectively: once, few, many, or a class where the clone is expanded.

TRBJ2-7 | NA | NA | TRBV30 | TGTGCCTGGAGCGAACATAGCGTCCTCGAGCAGTACTTC | CAWSEHSVLEQYF
TRBJ1-1 | few | NA | TRBV24-1 | TGTGCCACCAGTCAGGATGACACTGAAGCTTTCTTT | CATSQDDTEAFF
TRBJ1-2 | NA | NA | TRBV28 | TGTGCCAGCAGTTTGCGGCAGAACTATGGCTACACCTTC | CASSLRQNYGYTF
TRBJ1-3 | once | NA | TRBV27 | TGTGCCAGCAGTAGAACGGGGGGGCCTGGAAACACCATATATTTT | CASSRTGGPGNTIYF
TRBJ1-1 | NA | NA | TRBV18 | TGTGCCAGCTCACCCGCGTCAGGGGCGGTAGGTGAAGCTTTCTTT | CASSPASGAVGEAFF
TRBJ2-1 | NA | TRBD2 | TRBV2 | TGTGCCAGCGTGGCTAGCGGGTCCAATGAGCAGTTCTTC | CASVASGSNEQFF
TRBJ2-2 | NA | NA | TRBV18 | TGTGCCAGCTCACCACCGTCGGCCGGGGAGCTGTTTTTT | CASSPPSAGELFF
TRBJ1-4 | NA | NA | TRBV10-3 | TGTGCCATCAATGGGGGCGTCGGTGAAAAACTGTTTTTT | CAINGGVGEKLFF
TRBJ2-5 | few | TRBD2 | TRBV24-1 | TGTGCCACCAGTGCCCCCGGGGGGTACCAAGAGACCCAGTACTTC | CATSAPGGYQETQYF
TRBJ2-7 | NA | TRBD2 | TRBV5-1 | TGCGCCAGCAGCCACGCCGGGACTAGCGGCTACGAGCAGTACTTC | CASSHAGTSGYEQYF
TRBJ2-5 | NA | NA | TRBV14 | TGTGCCAGCAGCCAAGTTTTTCGGACTTTGGAGACCCAGTACTTC | CASSQVFRTLETQYF
TRBJ2-1 | few | NA | TRBV19 | TGTGCCAGTAGTACCTCGACTGATTACAATGAGCAGTTCTTC | CASSTSTDYNEQFF
TRBJ2-1 | once | NA | TRBV6-2/TRBV6-3 | TGTGCCAGCAGTTTGGGGGCCGCTCAGGGGCTCATATTGGACAATGAGCAGTTCTTC | CASSLGAAQGLILDNEQFF
TRBJ1-5 | NA | TRBD1 | TRBV27 | TGTGCCAGCAGCCCTGACAGGGGATTGGATCAGCCCCAGCATTTT | CASSPDRGLDQPQHF
TRBJ1-5 | NA | NA | TRBV10-2 | TGCGCCAGCAGTGAGTCAGATTTGGTGGCTTTTATCAATCAGCCCCAGCATTTT | CASSESDLVAFINQPQHF
TRBJ1-1 | NA | NA | TRBV10-2 | TGCGCCAGCAGGATGACAAGGGGGGGCGAGAACACTGAAGCTTTCTTT | CASRMTRGGENTEAFF
TRBJ2-3 | NA | NA | TRBV9 | TGTGCCAGCAGCGTAGGCCCTGGGGGGATTGCCACAGATACGCAGTATTTT | CASSVGPGGIATDTQYF
TRBJ1-5 | NA | TRBD1 | TRBV6-6 | TGTGCCAGCAGTCCCCAGGCAGGGACAGGCCAGCCCCAGCATTTT | CASSPQAGTGQPQHF
TRBJ1-2 | NA | NA | TRBV7-8 | TGTGCCAGCAGCCCCCCACGGGGTCGGGAGGGCTATGGCTACACCTTC | CASSPPRGREGYGYTF
TRBJ1-1 | NA | NA | TRBV18 | TGTGCCAGCTCACCAAGACAGATGAACACTGAAGCTTTCTTT | CASSPRQMNTEAFF
TRBJ2-5 | NA | TRBD1 | TRBV7-9 | TGTGCCAGCAGGACAGGGTTAGTTGAGGAGACCCAGTACTTC | CASRTGLVEETQYF
TRBJ2-1 | NA | TRBD1 | TRBV11-1 | TGTGCCAGCAGCTTCGGACAGGGGTTAGTGAATGAGCAGTTCTTC | CASSFGQGLVNEQFF
TRBJ2-3 | once | NA | TRBV18 | TGTGCCAGCTCACCAAGACGTGACAGTGGCACAGATACGCAGTATTTT | CASSPRRDSGTDTQYF
TRBJ2-3 | NA | NA | TRBV20-1 | TGCAGTGCTAGCCCAATAGATACGCAGTATTTT | CSASPIDTQYF
TRBJ2-1 | NA | TRBD2 | TRBV12-3/TRBV12-4 | TGTGCCAGCAGTTTGGGGGGGATTGAGCAGTTCTTC | CASSLGGIEQFF
TRBJ1-2 | NA | TRBD1 | TRBV28 | TGTGCCAGCAGTCCCCCCGGGAGGGGGCTGGTTGGCTACACCTTC | CASSPPGRGLVGYTF
TRBJ2-5 | NA | TRBD2 | TRBV20-1 | TGCAGTGCTAGTCGGGAAATCGGACTAGCGGGAGGTGAGACCCAGTACTTC | CSASREIGLAGGETQYF
TRBJ2-5 | NA | NA | TRBV12-3/TRBV12-4 | TGTGCCAGCGCTGCCCAGTACCAAGAGACCCAGTACTTC | CASAAQYQETQYF
TRBJ2-7 | NA | TRBD2 | TRBV27 | TGTGCCAGCAGTTTAGGAGCGGGACCCCCCGGCGAGCAGTACTTC | CASSLGAGPPGEQYF
TRBJ1-2 | few | TRBD1 | TRBV10-2 | TGCGCCAGCAGTGACCTAAGGACAGGGCCTAACTATGGCTACACCTTC | CASSDLRTGPNYGYTF
TRBJ1-2 | NA | NA | TRBV10-3 | TGTGCCATCAGCGAGCTCCCCGGGGGGAAAGGCTACACCTTC | CAISELPGGKGYTF
TRBJ2-1 | NA | TRBD2 | TRBV18 | TGTGCCAGCTCCGGGACTAGCGGGATAGGCGAGCAGTTCTTC | CASSGTSGIGEQFF
TRBJ1-5 | NA | NA | TRBV24-1 | TGTGCCACCAGTGATTCAGCAGGGCTTAGCTATCAGCCCCAGCATTTT | CATSDSAGLSYQPQHF